This passage covers 21 T cell receptor beta chains from one sample sequenced in a study of blood T cell repertoires in COVID-19. Clones were read by immunoSEQ multiplex PCR, and TCRdb kept only the in-frame ones, dropping some. The sample lists a few hundred thousand clones; about 90% were seen once. Sequencing was carried out using PBMCs or T cells enriched from blood (not recorded which). These receptors were collected from a woman aged 30 to 39 who had recovered from COVID-19.

The V gene is TRBV7-9, the J gene TRBJ2-3; 15 nucleotides agree with TRBD2. There are 17 residues in the CDR3. Per germline, CDR1 SEHNR and CDR2 FQNEAQ (reference sequence). After removal of 1 base from V and 4 bases from J, the junction contained 3 bases not matched to a gene. The DNA of the CDR3 is TGTGCCAGCAGCTTAGGGACTAGCGGGGGGGCCCCAGATACGCAGTATTTT. The encoded protein is CASSLGTSGGAPDTQYF.

Written as DNA, the CDR3 is TGTGCCAGCAGGGGGGCCCCCAGTGGTGAGCAGTTCTTC. It encodes CASRGAPSGEQFF. The chain employs TRBV7-2 and TRBJ2-1; possible D gene TRBD1, 6 bases. The ends were cut back, 6 bases at V and 9 bases at J, with 15 bases in the middle. There are 13 residues in the CDR3. Germline V lookup: CDR1 SGHTA, CDR2 FQGNSA.

J is TRBJ2-1 and V is TRBV5-4; 7 positions match TRBD1. The V segment lost 6 bases and the J segment 7 bases; nucleotides outside the gene matches: 16. The CDR3 is 16 residues long. CDR1 is SGHNT and CDR2 is YYREEE in the germline V gene (reference sequence). The CDR3: CASTPLYQTGLNEQFF. The CDR3 DNA is TGTGCCAGCACCCCTCTATATCAGACAGGGTTGAATGAGCAGTTCTTC. Based on the CDR3 plus reference TRBV5-4 and TRBJ2-1, the full variable domain is ETGVTQSPTHLIKTRGQQVTLRCSSQSGHNTVSWYQQALGQGPQFIFQYYREEENGRGNFPPRFSGLQFPNYSSELNVNALELDDSALYLCASTPLYQTGLNEQFFGPGTRLTVL.

This rearrangement joins TRBV24-1 to TRBJ1-2; TRBD1 matches 8 bases. This CDR3 comprises 14 residues. Germline lookup yields CDR1 KGHDR and CDR2 SFDVKD. With V trimmed by 7 bases and J by 6 bases, 9 bases remained unmatched. DNA of the CDR3: TGTGCCACCAGGGGGACAGGAGAGAATAATGGCTACACCTTC. This codes for CATRGTGENNGYTF.

The chain has TRBV19 and TRBJ2-3; TRBD2 matches at 11 bases. Germline V gives CDR1 LNHDA, CDR2 SQIVND (reference sequence). This CDR3 has 15 residues. V gave up 8 bases and J gave up 8 bases; unmatched junction bases: 12. DNA for the CDR3: TGTGCCAGTGTCCTGACTAGCGGGGCCCCCCGTACGCAGTATTTT. Translation gives CASVLTSGAPRTQYF.

The J gene is TRBJ2-3, the V gene TRBV6-5, with 10 nucleotides matching TRBD2. V lost 3 bases and J lost 1; bases outside the gene matches: 4. Germline-derived CDR1 and CDR2 are MNHEY and SVGAGI. This CDR3 is built from 16 residues. The chain's CDR3 is CASSYSAGGGTDTQYF. The DNA of the CDR3 is TGTGCCAGCAGTTATTCAGCGGGGGGGGGCACAGATACGCAGTATTTT.

The chain employs TRBV19 and TRBJ1-3; maybe TRBD1 (6 bases). This CDR3 is 17 amino acids long. The V gene lost 2 bases and the J gene lost 0 bases, with 14 bases spanning the gap. Germline V gene lookup returns CDR1 LNHDA and CDR2 SQIVND (reference sequence). The CDR3 here is CASSILRGPSSGNTIYF. The CDR3 DNA is TGTGCCAGTAGTATACTGCGGGGGCCCAGCTCTGGAAACACCATATATTTT.

This clone has a single count. The chain uses TRBV23-1 and TRBJ1-3; D is ambiguous. TRBV23-1 is identified as an open reading frame with a role that is uncertain. Trimming shortened V by 3 bases and J by 4 bases, and 19 bases separated the two germline ends. The CDR3 runs 17 residues. DNA for the CDR3: TGCGCCAGCAGTCATGATTCTGACACATCTACCGGAAACACCATATATTTT. This gives the protein CASSHDSDTSTGNTIYF.

The chain links TRBV29-1 to TRBJ2-1; the D gene is possibly TRBD2 (5 bases). The CDR3 runs to 14 residues. CDR1 is SQVTM, CDR2 ANQGSEA, per germline. Trimming removed 2 bases at V and 2 bases at J, with 10 bases between. CDR3 amino acids: CSVERAGTYNEQFF. The CDR3, as DNA: TGCAGCGTTGAAAGGGCGGGCACCTACAATGAGCAGTTCTTC.

The chain has TRBV27 and TRBJ2-7, with D maybe TRBD2 (5 bases). Germline values: CDR1 MNHEY, CDR2 SMNVEV (reference sequence). This CDR3 is 13 amino acids long. V lost 7 bases and J lost 2, with 12 bases in between. CDR3 sequence: CASTSWETYEQYF. The CDR3 nucleotides are TGTGCCAGCACCTCCTGGGAGACCTACGAGCAGTACTTC.

This clone was counted between two and nine times. J is TRBJ2-1 and V is TRBV24-1, with 8 bases identical to TRBD2. The germline CDR1 and CDR2 sequences are KGHDR and SFDVKD. This CDR3 region has 17 residues. After removal of 1 base from V and 0 bases from J, the junction contained 4 bases not matched to a gene. As DNA, the CDR3 is TGTGCCACCAGTGATTTAAGCGGGGGTCGCTCCTACAATGAGCAGTTCTTC. It translates to CATSDLSGGRSYNEQFF.

V gene TRBV27 combines with J gene TRBJ2-3, with TRBD1 as a possible D gene (8 bases). V was shortened by 5 bases and J by 12 bases, with 18 bases between the two germline ends. CDR3 length equals 13 residues. Germline lookup yields CDR1 MNHEY and CDR2 SMNVEV (reference sequence). CDR3 protein: CASSAQQGGGQYF. CDR3 coding DNA: TGTGCCAGCAGTGCCCAACAGGGGGGGGGACAGTATTTT.

The chain has TRBV5-1 and TRBJ2-5; TRBD1 matches at 10 bases. The germline V gene has CDR1 SGHRS and CDR2 YFSETQ. The trim removed 2 bases at V and 4 bases at J, leaving 8 bases unmatched. The CDR3 runs 16 residues. The CDR3 DNA reads as TGCGCCAGCAGCTTAAAATTAGACAGGGGGCGAGAGACCCAGTACTTC. As protein: CASSLKLDRGRETQYF. Drawing the rest from reference TRBV5-1 and TRBJ2-5, the complete variable domain is KAGVTQTPRYLIKTRGQQVTLSCSPISGHRSVSWYQQTPGQGLQFLFEYFSETQRNKGNFPGRFSGRQFSNSRSEMNVSTLELGDSALYLCASSLKLDRGRETQYFGPGTRLLVL.

The chain uses TRBV7-8 and TRBJ1-4; D call uncertain. Looked up from germline, CDR1 is SGHVS and CDR2 is FQNEAQ. Trimming removed 6 bases at V and 2 bases at J, with 19 bases between. The CDR3 is 17 amino acids. The CDR3 loop reads CASSQTARGHTNEKLFF. The CDR3, as DNA: TGTGCCAGCAGTCAAACCGCGCGCGGGCACACTAATGAAAAACTGTTTTTT.

The gene calls are TRBV28 and TRBJ2-3; possibly TRBD1 for D (7 bases). V lost 5 bases and J lost 0, with 15 bases in between. The CDR3 runs to 16 residues. CDR1 is MDHEN and CDR2 is SYDVKM in the germline V gene. Here the CDR3 reads CASSLIQGTSTDTQYF. The DNA of the CDR3 is TGTGCCAGCAGTCTGATACAGGGGACTAGCACAGATACGCAGTATTTT.

The chain carries TRBV27 and TRBJ2-3, with D perhaps matching TRBD2 (6 bases). V was shortened by 8 bases and J by 4 bases, with 16 bases between the two germline ends. Germline assignment: CDR1 MNHEY and CDR2 SMNVEV (reference sequence). This CDR3 region has 14 residues. CDR3 in amino acids: CASGWRGGADTQYF. The CDR3 nucleotides are TGTGCCAGCGGATGGCGGGGCGGGGCAGATACGCAGTATTTT.

The V and J genes are TRBV6-2 or TRBV6-3 and TRBJ2-5; D gene ambiguous. Between the trimmed V and J ends, which lost 2 bases and 4 bases, there was a span of 11 bases. Germline CDR1 and CDR2: MNHEY and SVGEGT. CDR3 length equals 14 residues. CDR3 sequence reads: CASSYGGPRETQYF. The CDR3 nucleotides read TGTGCCAGCAGTTACGGTGGGCCCCGAGAGACCCAGTACTTC.

This clone occurred once. The rearrangement uses TRBV2 and TRBJ1-3; 7 nucleotides agree with TRBD1. Trimming removed 8 bases from V and 11 bases from J; junction bases left unmatched: 3. The CDR3 contains 10 residues. CDR1 is SNHLY, CDR2 FYNNEI, per germline. CDR3 nucleotide sequence: TGTGCCAGCGGACAGGTCCCCATATATTTT. Encoded protein: CASGQVPIYF.

The chain carries TRBV28 and TRBJ2-3; no clear D. The germline V gene encodes CDR1 MDHEN and CDR2 SYDVKM. The CDR3 covers 15 residues. The V and J ends lost 6 bases and 2 bases respectively, with 15 bases between them. CDR3 loop: CASRPELRSTDTQYF. The DNA of the CDR3 is TGTGCCAGCAGACCGGAGTTAAGATCCACAGATACGCAGTATTTT.

The genes are TRBV12-5 and TRBJ1-6, with TRBD1 as a possible D gene (5 bases). The germline gives CDR1 LGHNT, CDR2 FRNRAP. V was trimmed by 5 bases and J by 7 bases, leaving 15 bases between them. CDR3 length equals 15 residues. CDR3 nucleotides: TGTGCTAGTGGTCCCCCACACGGGGGAAATTCACCCCTCCACTTT. This sequence encodes CASGPPHGGNSPLHF.

The chain combines TRBV29-1 with TRBJ1-1, with 7 bases aligning to TRBD1. This CDR3 is 13 amino acids long. Trimming removed 8 bases from V and 3 bases from J; junction bases left unmatched: 9. CDR1 and CDR2 (germline): SQVTM, ANQGSEA. This CDR3 reads CSTSTGFDTEAFF. In DNA form, the CDR3 reads TGCAGCACTTCGACAGGGTTCGACACTGAAGCTTTCTTT.